Listed here are 20 T cell receptor beta chains from one sample, sequenced in a study of control samples from healthy donors and cancer patients. Profiling relied on immunoSEQ multiplex PCR, and the TCRdb table lists in-frame clones only, not all of them. In the table there are over 120,000 clones, 85% to 95% of which are singletons. Sample: PBMCs. The receptors come from a man between 60 and 75 years old with colorectal cancer.

This chain links TRBV7-8 with TRBJ2-3, with D possibly TRBD2 on 6 matching bases. V was shortened by 2 bases and J by 1 base, with 10 bases between the two germline ends. The length of the CDR3 is 15 residues. Germline V gives CDR1 SGHVS, CDR2 FQNEAQ. The CDR3: CASSLSGLRTDTQYF. CDR3 in DNA: TGTGCCAGCAGCTTAAGCGGGCTCCGCACAGATACGCAGTATTTT.

This rearrangement joins TRBV27 to TRBJ2-4, with D maybe TRBD1 (5 bases). V was shortened by 0 bases and J by 6 bases, with 9 bases between the two germline ends. The CDR3 totals 14 residues. CDR1 is MNHEY and CDR2 is SMNVEV in the germline V gene (reference sequence). CDR3 in amino acids: CASSLSKGVNIQYF. The CDR3 region has the DNA TGTGCCAGCAGTTTATCTAAAGGGGTAAACATTCAGTACTTC.

For the CDR3, the DNA is TGCGCCAGCAGTGGGACAGGGGGCGCCGAGGGCTATGGCTACACCTTC. Translating gives CASSGTGGAEGYGYTF. This chain joins TRBV10-2 and TRBJ1-2; 11 nucleotides agree with TRBD1. V lost 4 bases, J lost 4 bases, and 8 bases stayed unmatched. The CDR3 runs 16 residues. Looked up from germline, CDR1 is WSHSY and CDR2 is SAAADI.

CDR3 bases: TGTGCCAGCAGCTTAGCGGGGCCCGGGGCCAATGAAAAACTGTTTTTT. Translation gives CASSLAGPGANEKLFF. The rearrangement links TRBV7-2 to TRBJ1-4; perhaps TRBD1 as D (5 bases). The V end lost 0 bases, the J end lost 5 bases, and 13 bases lay between the germline ends. CDR3 size: 16 residues. Per the germline V gene, CDR1 is SGHTA and CDR2 is FQGNSA.

The J gene is TRBJ2-5, the V gene TRBV12-3 or TRBV12-4; D gene uncertain. Trimming shortened V by 5 bases and J by 5 bases, and 12 bases separated the two germline ends. This CDR3 has 13 amino acids. The CDR3 here is CASSLEVGETQYF. CDR3 DNA: TGTGCCAGCAGTCTCGAGGTGGGGGAGACCCAGTACTTC.

The chain has TRBV12-5 and TRBJ2-2; 9 bases map to TRBD1. Germline V gene data show CDR1 as LGHNT and CDR2 as FRNRAP. The CDR3 loop spans 16 amino acids. With V trimmed by 0 bases and J by 5 bases, 4 bases remained unmatched. The DNA for the CDR3 is TGTGCTAGTGGTTTGGTCTCCGGGACAGGGACCGGGGAGCTGTTTTTT. This encodes CASGLVSGTGTGELFF.

CDR3 nucleotide sequence: TGTGCCAGCAGGGGGGAAAATGAAAAACTGTTTTTT. Its protein is CASRGENEKLFF. V usage is TRBV2 and J usage is TRBJ1-4; tentative D call: TRBD1 (5 bases). Germline lookup yields CDR1 SNHLY and CDR2 FYNNEI. The CDR3 loop spans 12 amino acids. V was clipped by 6 bases and J by 5 bases, with 7 bases between them. Full variable domain (outside the CDR3, taken from reference TRBV2 and TRBJ1-4): EPEVTQTPSHQVTQMGQEVILRCVPISNHLYFYWYRQILGQKVEFLVSFYNNEISEKSEIFDDQFSVERPDGSNFTLKIRSTKLEDSAMYFCASRGENEKLFFGSGTQLSVL.

V gene TRBV5-1 combines with J gene TRBJ2-3; D not resolved. Between the trimmed V and J ends, which lost 0 bases and 2 bases, there was a span of 10 bases. The CDR3 contains 15 residues. CDR1 SGHRS and CDR2 YFSETQ come from the germline V gene. The CDR3 spells CASSLGVSSTDTQYF. CDR3 coding DNA: TGCGCCAGCAGCTTGGGGGTCTCCTCCACAGATACGCAGTATTTT.

In this sample, this clone turned up once. The chain links TRBV18 to TRBJ2-6; TRBD1 matches at 7 bases. CDR1 is KGHSH, CDR2 LQKENI, per germline. The CDR3 has 17 amino acids. J lost 0 bases, V lost 4 bases, and 6 bases had no gene match. CDR3 region: CASSRPSGGSGANVLTF. The CDR3 DNA reads TGTGCCAGCTCACGTCCCTCAGGGGGCTCTGGGGCCAACGTCCTGACTTTC.

V and J are TRBV10-2 and TRBJ1-1; 7 nucleotides agree with TRBD1. Per germline, CDR1 WSHSY and CDR2 SAAADI. CDR3 size: 14 residues. V was pared by 6 bases and J by 4 bases, with 8 bases of the junction left unmatched. CDR3 in amino acids: CASRTRQGSTEAFF. In DNA, the CDR3 is TGCGCCAGCAGGACCCGACAGGGAAGCACTGAAGCTTTCTTT.

The rearrangement joins TRBV6-2 or TRBV6-3 to TRBJ2-7; 7 bases align to TRBD1. The length of the CDR3 is 19 residues. J gave up 3 bases and V 0 bases, and 17 bases lay outside the gene matches. Germline loops: CDR1 MNHEY, CDR2 SVGEGT. DNA for the CDR3: TGTGCCAGCAGTTACTCGATTTTACCCCCTGGGACAGACATCTACGAGCAGTACTTC. Translated, it gives CASSYSILPPGTDIYEQYF.

The rearrangement joins TRBV5-1 to TRBJ2-3; 12 bases match TRBD2. CDR3 length: 18 residues. V was clipped by 3 bases and J by 1 base; unmatched bases: 9. Germline V CDR1 and CDR2: SGHRS, YFSETQ. The CDR3 region is CASSSTKTSGSGTDTQYF. In nucleotides, the CDR3 is TGCGCCAGCAGCTCGACTAAGACTAGCGGGAGTGGCACAGATACGCAGTATTTT.

The gene calls are TRBV7-2 and TRBJ1-1; D might be TRBD1 (5 bases). Germline CDR1 is SGHTA and CDR2 is FQGNSA. Trimming stripped 3 bases from V and 4 bases from J, with 15 bases between. The CDR3 totals 15 residues. The CDR3 spells CASSLDGTWATEAFF. The CDR3 DNA sequence: TGTGCCAGCAGCTTGGACGGGACTTGGGCCACTGAAGCTTTCTTT.

The chain combines TRBV28 with TRBJ1-5; D is undetermined. Between the trimmed V and J ends, which lost 2 bases and 3 bases, there was a span of 2 bases. The CDR3 extends over 12 amino acids. CDR1 is MDHEN, CDR2 SYDVKM, per germline. The CDR3 DNA follows: TGTGCCAGCAGTTTACCCAATCAGCCCCAGCATTTT. It yields the protein CASSLPNQPQHF.

J is TRBJ2-7 and V is TRBV6-5, with 9 bases lining up with TRBD1. The germline CDR1 and CDR2 sequences are MNHEY and SVGAGI. The CDR3 sequence is 14 residues long. After removal of 6 bases from V and 3 bases from J, the junction contained 6 bases not matched to a gene. The CDR3 reads CASSRQGVNYEQYF. CDR3 DNA sequence: TGTGCCAGCAGCCGACAGGGGGTTAACTACGAGCAGTACTTC.

The chain is built from TRBV5-1 and TRBJ1-5; D call uncertain. CDR3 size: 14 residues. V gave up 5 bases and J gave up 4 bases, with 13 bases separating them. Germline V gene lookup returns CDR1 SGHRS and CDR2 YFSETQ. In DNA form, the CDR3 reads TGCGCCAGCAGTCCGATGGGGTTTAATCAGCCCCAGCATTTT. It encodes CASSPMGFNQPQHF.

The rearrangement joins TRBV5-6 to TRBJ1-2; TRBD1 agrees at 7 bases. The CDR3 totals 15 residues. Germline assignment: CDR1 SGHDT and CDR2 YYEEEE. V was clipped by 4 bases and J by 3 bases; unmatched bases: 9. Here the CDR3 DNA reads TGTGCCAGCAGCCCCTGGGACAGAACAGACTATGGCTACACCTTC. It yields the protein CASSPWDRTDYGYTF.

This chain links TRBV4-1 with TRBJ1-4, with 7 bases that match TRBD1. This CDR3 is 17 amino acids long. Germline V gives CDR1 MGHRA, CDR2 YSYEKL. With V trimmed by 6 bases and J by 0 bases, 10 bases remained unmatched. The CDR3 DNA is TGCGCCAGCAGTCCCACCCCAGGGGGTTCAACTAATGAAAAACTGTTTTTT. Protein product: CASSPTPGGSTNEKLFF.

The rearrangement joins TRBV10-2 to TRBJ1-1, with D tentatively TRBD1 (6 bases). CDR1 and CDR2 (germline): WSHSY, SAAADI. The CDR3 runs 14 residues. Trimming pared 3 bases from V and 11 bases from J, leaving 19 bases between. The CDR3, as DNA: TGCGCCAGCAGTGAACAAACAGGGTCCACCCGGGCTTTCTTT. Protein product: CASSEQTGSTRAFF.

The V gene is TRBV6-5, the J gene TRBJ1-2; 10 positions match TRBD1. Germline V gives CDR1 MNHEY, CDR2 SVGAGI. The CDR3 loop spans 15 amino acids. With 4 bases clipped from V and 4 bases from J, the junction kept 6 bases outside the gene matches. CDR3 nucleotides: TGTGCCAGCAGTTCACCGGGACAGGGGAGCTATGGCTACACCTTC. Protein sequence: CASSSPGQGSYGYTF.